Presented here are 24 T cell receptor beta chains from one specimen sequenced in a study of T cell responses to AZD1222 COVID-19 vaccine. TCRdb keeps only in-frame clones here, not all; method: immunoSEQ multiplex PCR. The sample gives roughly 79,000 clones, about 91% of which show up once; roughly 7% is in the top ten. Sequenced here: peripheral blood, sampled on day 0 of MenACWY control vaccination. All receptors come from an adult in good health.

The gene calls are TRBV19 and TRBJ2-7, with D hard to call. The CDR3 extends over 15 amino acids. Deletions cut 10 bases from V and 6 bases from J, with 25 bases between. Germline V gene data show CDR1 as LNHDA and CDR2 as SQIVND (reference sequence). CDR3 amino acids: CAIPSRLLFNGEQYF. CDR3 coding DNA: TGTGCCATCCCAAGTAGGCTTCTCTTTAATGGCGAGCAGTACTTC.

This chain uses TRBV3-1 (or the pseudogene TRBV3-2) with TRBJ2-2; 9 nucleotides agree with TRBD2. V gave up 0 bases and J gave up 5 bases; unmatched junction bases: 7. The CDR3 covers 17 residues. Germline V gene data show CDR1 as LGHDT and CDR2 as YNNKEL (reference sequence). The CDR3 DNA reads as TGTGCCAGCAGCCAAGATGTGAGCGGGAGGTCGACCGGGGAGCTGTTTTTT. Protein: CASSQDVSGRSTGELFF.

This sequence joins TRBV3-1 (or the pseudogene TRBV3-2) and TRBJ2-3; 9 bases match TRBD1. The CDR3 loop spans 15 amino acids. V was clipped by 5 bases and J by 1 base; unmatched bases: 4. Germline CDR1 is LGHDT and CDR2 is YNNKEL (reference sequence). CDR3 region: CASSARDRGTDTQYF. The CDR3 DNA follows: TGTGCCAGCAGCGCACGGGACAGGGGCACAGATACGCAGTATTTT.

V and J are TRBV3-1 (or the pseudogene TRBV3-2) and TRBJ2-7, with 8 bases that match TRBD2. The CDR3 length is 19 residues. J was trimmed by 0 bases and V by 0 bases; bases with no gene match: 13. Per germline, CDR1 LGHDT and CDR2 YNNKEL (reference sequence). The CDR3 protein is CASSQDRGGTGLTSYEQYF. The CDR3 DNA reads TGTGCCAGCAGCCAAGATCGGGGGGGCACAGGTCTGACCTCCTACGAGCAGTACTTC.

This chain joins TRBV18 and TRBJ2-1; TRBD2 matches 9 bases. Looked up from germline, CDR1 is KGHSH and CDR2 is LQKENI. With V trimmed by 3 bases and J by 6 bases, 12 bases remained unmatched. The CDR3 consists of 17 residues. In nucleotides, the CDR3 is TGTGCCAGCTCACCCCGAATTGGGCTAGCGGGGATCAATGAGCAGTTCTTC. Its translation is CASSPRIGLAGINEQFF.

The chain recombines TRBV7-2 with TRBJ1-1, with no clear D. The CDR3 spans 14 residues. The V end lost 3 bases, the J end lost 0 bases, and 8 bases lay between the germline ends. Germline V gene data show CDR1 as SGHTA and CDR2 as FQGNSA. CDR3 in DNA: TGTGCCAGCAGCTTCTCGGAAATGAACACTGAAGCTTTCTTT. Amino acids: CASSFSEMNTEAFF. The full variable domain, rest sourced from reference TRBV7-2 and TRBJ1-1, is GAGVSQSPSNKVTEKGKDVELRCDPISGHTALYWYRQSLGQGLEFLIYFQGNSAPDKSGLPSDRFSAERTGGSVSTLTIQRTQQEDSAVYLCASSFSEMNTEAFFGQGTRLTVV.

V and J are TRBV19 and TRBJ1-5; TRBD1 matches 9 bases. The CDR3 contains 14 residues. Unmatched junction bases numbered 5, after V lost 4 bases and J lost 7 bases. CDR1 and CDR2 (germline): LNHDA, SQIVND (reference sequence). The CDR3 loop reads CASSTQGAGQPQHF. CDR3 coding DNA: TGTGCCAGTAGTACACAGGGGGCAGGGCAGCCCCAGCATTTT.

V usage is TRBV3-1 (or the pseudogene TRBV3-2) and J usage is TRBJ1-3, with D possibly TRBD1 on 5 matching bases. The germline V and J ends were trimmed by 1 base and 9 bases, with 22 bases remaining between them. The length of the CDR3 is 17 residues. Germline V gives CDR1 LGHDT, CDR2 YNNKEL (reference sequence). In DNA, the CDR3 is TGTGCCAGCAGCCAAGGGATTACAGGTCCGTCAACCGGCACCATATATTTT. Protein: CASSQGITGPSTGTIYF.

CDR3 in DNA: TGCAGCACAGACTCCGGGACAGGGGACCCCTACGAGCAGTACTTC. Translated: CSTDSGTGDPYEQYF. The chain recombines TRBV29-1 with TRBJ2-7, with TRBD1 identical over 10 bases. Germline assignment: CDR1 SQVTM and CDR2 ANQGSEA. The CDR3 spans 15 residues. The trim removed 8 bases at V and 2 bases at J, leaving 12 bases unmatched.

The chain combines TRBV28 with TRBJ1-3; D is uncertain. Trimming left V 6 bases short and J 4 bases short, with 10 bases between. Germline V gives CDR1 MDHEN, CDR2 SYDVKM. CDR3 length: 13 amino acids. This CDR3 reads CASSPGWGNTIYF. CDR3 DNA: TGTGCCAGCAGCCCTGGATGGGGAAACACCATATATTTT.

This rearrangement joins TRBV7-3 to TRBJ2-1, with 11 positions matching TRBD1. The CDR3 loop spans 18 amino acids. The germline CDR1 and CDR2 sequences are SGHTA and FQGTGA. V gave up 2 bases and J gave up 5 bases; unmatched junction bases: 11. CDR3 DNA sequence: TGTGCCAGCAGCTTAGAGCCCCTGGGGACAGGGGGGAACAATGAGCAGTTCTTC. Translating it yields CASSLEPLGTGGNNEQFF.

The chain joins TRBV10-3 to TRBJ1-1; 11 nucleotides line up with TRBD1. After removal of 3 bases from V and 4 bases from J, the junction contained 4 bases not matched to a gene. The CDR3 covers 15 residues. The germline V gene has CDR1 ENHRY and CDR2 SYGVKD. DNA of the CDR3: TGTGCCATCAGTGAATCCGGGACAGGGGGCACTGAAGCTTTCTTT. Encoded protein: CAISESGTGGTEAFF.

The chain uses TRBV7-3 and TRBJ2-7; 8 bases fit TRBD1. Unmatched junction bases numbered 11, after V lost 4 bases and J lost 6 bases. The CDR3 extends over 15 amino acids. Germline CDR1 and CDR2: SGHTA and FQGTGA. DNA of the CDR3: TGTGCCAGCAGCTCAGGAGACAGGGGCAGTTCCGAGCAGTACTTC. It yields the protein CASSSGDRGSSEQYF.

The J gene is TRBJ2-6, the V gene TRBV27; the D call may be TRBD1 or TRBD2 (5 bases each). Germline V lookup: CDR1 MNHEY, CDR2 SMNVEV (reference sequence). Between the trimmed V and J ends, which lost 2 bases and 0 bases, there was a span of 20 bases. The CDR3 spans 20 residues. For the CDR3, the DNA is TGTGCCAGCAGTTTAGCGCCACCGGGACGGGTGAACTCTGGGGCCAACGTCCTGACTTTC. Translation gives CASSLAPPGRVNSGANVLTF. Full variable domain (outside the CDR3, taken from reference TRBV27 and TRBJ2-6): EAQVTQNPRYLITVTGKKLTVTCSQNMNHEYMSWYRQDPGLGLRQIYYSMNVEVTDKGDVPEGYKVSRKEKRNFPLILESPSPNQTSLYFCASSLAPPGRVNSGANVLTFGAGSRLTVL.

The chain recombines TRBV28 with TRBJ1-4; 10 nucleotides align to TRBD1. The CDR3 spans 17 residues. V was pared by 5 bases and J by 6 bases, with 12 bases of the junction left unmatched. Germline loops: CDR1 MDHEN, CDR2 SYDVKM. CDR3 region: CASSVPGTGVGYEKLFF. The CDR3 DNA follows: TGTGCCAGCAGTGTCCCCGGGACAGGGGTGGGGTATGAAAAACTGTTTTTT. Using reference TRBV28 and TRBJ1-4 for the parts outside the CDR3, the full variable domain is DVKVTQSSRYLVKRTGEKVFLECVQDMDHENMFWYRQDPGLGLRLIYFSYDVKMKEKGDIPEGYSVSREKKERFSLILESASTNQTSMYLCASSVPGTGVGYEKLFFGSGTQLSVL.

This clone appeared once. The V gene is TRBV6-2 or TRBV6-3, the J gene TRBJ2-6, with TRBD1 as a possible D gene (6 bases). The CDR3 runs 18 residues. Germline CDR1 MNHEY, CDR2 SVGEGT. V gave up 5 bases and J gave up 0 bases, with 17 bases separating them. CDR3 DNA sequence: TGTGCCAGCAGTATGGGACATCTCCTAAGCTCTGGGGCCAACGTCCTGACTTTC. This sequence encodes CASSMGHLLSSGANVLTF.

This rearrangement joins TRBV30 to TRBJ1-2; D is undetermined. The CDR3 loop spans 16 amino acids. V lost 1 base and J 8 bases, leaving 23 bases between the germline ends. Per the germline V gene, CDR1 is GTSNPN and CDR2 is SVGIG (reference sequence). The CDR3 reads CAWSGFDTEIAGGYTF. The CDR3 nucleotides read TGTGCCTGGAGTGGTTTCGACACAGAGATTGCGGGGGGCTACACCTTC.

The J gene is TRBJ2-7, the V gene TRBV6-2 or TRBV6-3; 10 nucleotides match TRBD1. Trimming removed 2 bases from V and 1 base from J; junction bases left unmatched: 2. There are 15 residues in the CDR3. CDR1 MNHEY and CDR2 SVGEGT come from the germline V gene. The CDR3 bases are TGTGCCAGCAGTTACCCGGGACAGGGGTCCTACGAGCAGTACTTC. Translating gives CASSYPGQGSYEQYF.

The sample holds one count of this clone. The chain recombines TRBV7-9 with TRBJ2-7, with D possibly matching TRBD2 (5 bases). Germline values: CDR1 SEHNR, CDR2 FQNEAQ (reference sequence). Trimming took 1 base from V and 4 from J, leaving 11 bases between them. CDR3 size: 14 residues. The CDR3 DNA is TGTGCCAGCAGCTTAGGGCCCCCGGGGTACGAGCAGTACTTC. As protein: CASSLGPPGYEQYF.

The chain uses TRBV9 and TRBJ1-1; D is unresolved. The CDR3 has 12 amino acids. The V end lost 4 bases, the J end lost 7 bases, and 11 bases lay between the germline ends. Germline V lookup: CDR1 SGDLS, CDR2 YYNGEE. This CDR3 is CASSPRVDEAFF. The DNA for the CDR3 is TGTGCCAGCAGCCCCCGGGTGGATGAAGCTTTCTTT.

V gene TRBV19 combines with J gene TRBJ1-4; D is ambiguous. V was pared by 2 bases and J by 8 bases, with 18 bases between. Germline-derived CDR1 and CDR2 are LNHDA and SQIVND (reference sequence). The CDR3 is made up of 16 amino acids. DNA for the CDR3: TGTGCCAGTAGTATACCCTCCAGAGGGCCTCTCGAAAAACTGTTTTTT. It yields the protein CASSIPSRGPLEKLFF.

The chain couples TRBV27 to TRBJ1-6; possibly TRBD1 for D (6 bases). Germline assignment: CDR1 MNHEY and CDR2 SMNVEV (reference sequence). The CDR3 sequence is 16 residues long. Trimming took off 5 bases at V and 0 bases at J, with 11 bases between the two ends. DNA of the CDR3: TGTGCCAGCAGTAGCAGACAGGCCTCCTATAATTCACCCCTCCACTTT. It translates to CASSSRQASYNSPLHF.

V and J are TRBV15 and TRBJ1-4; D is unclear. Germline values: CDR1 LNHNV, CDR2 YYDKDF (reference sequence). The CDR3 runs 16 residues. Between the trimmed V and J ends, which lost 2 bases and 2 bases, there was a span of 12 bases. CDR3 protein: CATSRRQLATNEKLFF. The CDR3 DNA is TGTGCCACCAGCAGACGGCAGTTAGCTACTAATGAAAAACTGTTTTTT. Complete variable domain (other parts from reference TRBV15 and TRBJ1-4): DAMVIQNPRYQVTQFGKPVTLSCSQTLNHNVMYWYQQKSSQAPKLLFHYYDKDFNNEADTPDNFQSRRPNTSFCFLDIRSPGLGDTAMYLCATSRRQLATNEKLFFGSGTQLSVL.

There are a few counts of this clone. The rearrangement links TRBV7-9 to TRBJ2-2; D is tentatively TRBD1 or TRBD2 (6 bases each). Per the germline V gene, CDR1 is SEHNR and CDR2 is FQNEAQ (reference sequence). Trimming removed 1 base at V and 5 bases at J, with 11 bases between. The CDR3 runs to 15 residues. The CDR3 is CASSLGPGATGELFF. For the CDR3, the DNA is TGTGCCAGCAGCTTAGGTCCGGGGGCAACCGGGGAGCTGTTTTTT.